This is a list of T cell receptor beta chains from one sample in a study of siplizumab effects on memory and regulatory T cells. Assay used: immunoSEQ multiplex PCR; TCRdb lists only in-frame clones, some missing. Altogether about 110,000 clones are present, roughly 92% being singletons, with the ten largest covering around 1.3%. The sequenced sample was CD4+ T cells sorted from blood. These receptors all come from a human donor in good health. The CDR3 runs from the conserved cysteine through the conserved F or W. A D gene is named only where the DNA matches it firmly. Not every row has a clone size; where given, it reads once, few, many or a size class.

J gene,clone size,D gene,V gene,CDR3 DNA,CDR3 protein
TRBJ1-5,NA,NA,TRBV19,TGTGCCAGTAGTAGACACAAAAATCAGCCCCAGCATTTT,CASSRHKNQPQHF
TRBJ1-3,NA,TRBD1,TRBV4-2,TGTGCCAGCAGCCAAGAAGGGCGGGTACCCGCCGGGACAGGGAGGGACTCTGGAAACACCATATATTTT,CASSQEGRVPAGTGRDSGNTIYF
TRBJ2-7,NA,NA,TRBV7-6,TGTGCCAGCAGCCTGATTTGGGGGGAGCAGTACTTC,CASSLIWGEQYF
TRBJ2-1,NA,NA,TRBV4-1,TGCGCCAGCAGCCAAACTCTTCAGTACTCCTACAATGAGCAGTTCTTC,CASSQTLQYSYNEQFF
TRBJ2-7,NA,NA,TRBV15,TGTGCCACCAGCAGAGGTGGGACGGATAAGAGAGAGCAGTACTTC,CATSRGGTDKREQYF
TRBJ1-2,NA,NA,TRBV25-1,TGTGCCAGCAGTCCTCCGGGACAAATCTATGGCTACACCTTC,CASSPPGQIYGYTF
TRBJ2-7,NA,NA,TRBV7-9,TGTGCCAGCAGCTCATTGGAAGCGGAGCAGTACTTC,CASSSLEAEQYF
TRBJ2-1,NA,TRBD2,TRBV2,TGTGCCAGCAGTGAAGTGAGGTTAGCGGGGGGAACCTACAATGAGCAGTTCTTC,CASSEVRLAGGTYNEQFF
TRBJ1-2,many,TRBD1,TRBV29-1,TGCAGCGCCACTCCGGGACAGGGGGCCAACTATGGCTACACCTTC,CSATPGQGANYGYTF
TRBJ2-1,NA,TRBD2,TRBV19,TGTGCCAGTACCAGAGGGCCGACTAGCGGGAGGGATGAGCAGTTCTTC,CASTRGPTSGRDEQFF
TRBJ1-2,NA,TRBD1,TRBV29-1,TGCAGCGTTGCCGCCGACAGGGGCTTCGATGGCTACACCTTC,CSVAADRGFDGYTF
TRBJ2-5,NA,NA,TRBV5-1,TGCGCCAGCAGCTTGAGCGGGCGTCAAGAGACCCAGTACTTC,CASSLSGRQETQYF
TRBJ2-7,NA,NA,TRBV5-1,TGCGCCAGCAGCTTGACGTCCGTCCGGGGCTCCGAGCAGTACTTC,CASSLTSVRGSEQYF
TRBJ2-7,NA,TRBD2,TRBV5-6,TGTGCCAGCAGCTCGGTGACTAGCGAGTACGAGCAGTACTTC,CASSSVTSEYEQYF
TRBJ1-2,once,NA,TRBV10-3,TGTGCTAATCGGGACACTTTTGCCGGCTACACCTTC,CANRDTFAGYTF
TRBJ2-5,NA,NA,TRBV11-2,TGTGCCAGCAGCCCCCCGCCCGTAGAGACCCAGTACTTC,CASSPPPVETQYF
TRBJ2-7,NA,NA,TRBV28,TGTGCCAGCAGTTTATTGGCGGGCGAGCAGTACTTC,CASSLLAGEQYF
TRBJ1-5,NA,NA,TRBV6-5,TGTGCCAGCAGCCCCGACAGAGGACGAATTCAGCCCCAGCATTTT,CASSPDRGRIQPQHF
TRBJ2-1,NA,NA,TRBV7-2,TGTGCCAGCAGCTTCCGTCGACGAGGAGCGGGTGAGCAGTTCTTC,CASSFRRRGAGEQFF
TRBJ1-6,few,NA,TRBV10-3,TGTGCCACTCAAACCGGGACGGGGATTACTTCACCCCTCCACTTT,CATQTGTGITSPLHF
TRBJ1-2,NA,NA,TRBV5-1,TGCGCCAGCAGCTGGGCAGGGGATAACTATGGCTACACCTTC,CASSWAGDNYGYTF
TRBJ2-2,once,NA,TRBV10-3,TGTGCCATCAGAGAGGGGAAGGACACCGGGGAGCTGTTTTTT,CAIREGKDTGELFF
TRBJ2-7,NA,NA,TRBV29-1,TGCAGCGTTGACGAGGGGAACGAGCAGTACTTC,CSVDEGNEQYF
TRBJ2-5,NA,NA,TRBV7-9,TGTGCCAGCAGCCAAGGGGGCCAAGAGACCCAGTACTTC,CASSQGGQETQYF
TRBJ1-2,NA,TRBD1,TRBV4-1,TGCGCCAGCAGCATTCCGGGACAGGGATTAGGCTACACCTTC,CASSIPGQGLGYTF
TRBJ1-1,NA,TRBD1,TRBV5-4,TGTGCCAGCAGCTCGGCAGGGGGAGGGACTGAAGCTTTCTTT,CASSSAGGGTEAFF
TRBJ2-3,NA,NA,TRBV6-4,TGTGCCAGCAGCCCGGGACTTTCTTCCCTCCTCACAGATACGCAGTATTTT,CASSPGLSSLLTDTQYF
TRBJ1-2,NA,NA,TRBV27,TGTGCCAGCAGTGGGAAGGGGAAGGGCTATGGCTACACCTTC,CASSGKGKGYGYTF
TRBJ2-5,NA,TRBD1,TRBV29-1,TGCAGCGTTGAATGGCAGGGGGCGAAGACCCAGTACTTC,CSVEWQGAKTQYF
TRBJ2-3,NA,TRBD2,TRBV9,TGTGCCAGCAGCGTTCGGGGGGGCACAGATACGCAGTATTTT,CASSVRGGTDTQYF
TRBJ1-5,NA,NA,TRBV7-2,TGTGCCAGCAGCTACCAAGGACAGCCCCAGCATTTT,CASSYQGQPQHF
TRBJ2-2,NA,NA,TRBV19,TGTGCCAGTAGTATTTGGGGTAGCGGGGAGCTGTTTTTT,CASSIWGSGELFF
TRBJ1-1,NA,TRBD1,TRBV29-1,TGCAGCGCAGGGGGGGACACTGAAGCTTTCTTT,CSAGGDTEAFF
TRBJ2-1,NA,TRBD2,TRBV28,TGTGCCAGCAGTTTCTCGAGCGGATTAGGGACTAGCCTGAATGAGCAGTTCTTC,CASSFSSGLGTSLNEQFF
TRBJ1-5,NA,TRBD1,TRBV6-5,TGTGCCAGCAGTTACTCGATTACAGGGGAACAGCCCCAGCATTTT,CASSYSITGEQPQHF
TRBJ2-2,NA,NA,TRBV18,TGTGCCAGCTCACAACAAAGCTTCGACCCCGGTTTAAGGGGTACCGGGGAGCTGTTTTTT,CASSQQSFDPGLRGTGELFF
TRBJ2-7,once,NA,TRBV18,TGTGCCAGCTCACCCCAGGGAATTCCCTACGAGCAGTACTTC,CASSPQGIPYEQYF
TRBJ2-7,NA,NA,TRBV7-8,TGTGCCAGCAGCTTAAACGGGAGATCCTACGAGCAGTACTTC,CASSLNGRSYEQYF
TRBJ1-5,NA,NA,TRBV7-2,TGTGCCAGCAGCTTAGGTGTCGCCCGGCCCCAGCATTTT,CASSLGVARPQHF
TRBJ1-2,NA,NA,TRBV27,TGTGCCAGCGGATACGAAGGGCTGGGGGTAAGCTATGGCTACACCTTC,CASGYEGLGVSYGYTF
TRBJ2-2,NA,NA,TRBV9,TGTGCCAGCAGCGTAGTCGGTTCCAACACCGGGGAGCTGTTTTTT,CASSVVGSNTGELFF
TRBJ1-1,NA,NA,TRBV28,TGTGCCAGCAGTCCCCTGACGAGGGAAGCTTTCTTT,CASSPLTREAFF
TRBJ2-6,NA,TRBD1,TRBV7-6,TGTGCCAGCAGCTTAGAGGGCAGGGGGAGCTCTGGGGCCAACGTCCTGACTTTC,CASSLEGRGSSGANVLTF
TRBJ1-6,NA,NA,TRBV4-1,TGCGCCAGCAGCCAACCCGGGAATAATTCACCCCTCCACTTT,CASSQPGNNSPLHF
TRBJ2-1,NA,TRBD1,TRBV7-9,TGTGCCAGCAGCTTTGCAGGGGGCGAGGAGCAGTTCTTC,CASSFAGGEEQFF
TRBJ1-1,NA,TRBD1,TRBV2,TGTGCCAGCAGTGATCGGACAGGCGCTGAAGCTTTCTTT,CASSDRTGAEAFF
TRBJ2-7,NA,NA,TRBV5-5,TGTGCCAGCAGCCCGGCTCCGAACGACGAGCAGTACTTC,CASSPAPNDEQYF
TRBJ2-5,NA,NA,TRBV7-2,TGTGCCAGCAGCTTATTCACCCAAGAGACCCAGTACTTC,CASSLFTQETQYF
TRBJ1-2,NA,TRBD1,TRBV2,TGTGCCAGCAGTGCCCCGGACAGGGGGGTCTATGGCTACACCTTC,CASSAPDRGVYGYTF
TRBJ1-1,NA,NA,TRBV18,TGTGCCAGCTCACCAATAATTGGACAGAACACTGAAGCTTTCTTT,CASSPIIGQNTEAFF
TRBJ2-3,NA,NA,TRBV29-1,TGCAGCGTTGCGCGGGGTGCTAGCACAGATACGCAGTATTTT,CSVARGASTDTQYF
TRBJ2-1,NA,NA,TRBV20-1,TGCAGTGCTAGTTCCATGGTTGAGCAGTTCTTC,CSASSMVEQFF
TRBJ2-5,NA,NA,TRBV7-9,TGTGCCAGCAGCAGTAAGGGCGGCCAAGAGACCCAGTACTTC,CASSSKGGQETQYF
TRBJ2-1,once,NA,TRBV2,TGTGCCAGCAGTGTTATAACTGGTGGGCTCCAAGAGCAGTTCTTC,CASSVITGGLQEQFF
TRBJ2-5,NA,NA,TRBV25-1,TGTGCCAGCAGTGAATCCTTCCCGGGCCAAGAGACCCAGTACTTC,CASSESFPGQETQYF
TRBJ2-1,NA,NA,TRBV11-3,TGTGCCAGCAGCTCACAGGGATCCTGGACCAATGAGCAGTTCTTC,CASSSQGSWTNEQFF
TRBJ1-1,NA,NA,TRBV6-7,TGTGCCAGCAGTTACAAGAGGAACACTGAAGCTTTCTTT,CASSYKRNTEAFF